The 2 T cell receptor beta chains listed next were all sequenced from one sample in a study of Ad26.COV2.S vaccination and SARS-CoV-2 variants. Treatment described: 19 received Ad26.COV2.S at low or high dose, single or two shots; about 5 received placebo; per-sample allocation not given. Sampling was done on day 63 after the first vaccine or placebo injection. This table comes from immunoSEQ multiplex PCR, and its TCRdb copy is limited to in-frame clones, with some not included. The sample lists 350,000 to 400,000 clones, around nine tenths occurring once. Sequenced here: peripheral blood, sampled in a trial of Ad26.COV2.S vaccine versus placebo. The source of these receptors is a person between 18 and 65 years old who received the Ad26.COV2.S COVID-19 vaccine or a placebo.

This clone was observed a handful of times. This sequence joins TRBV5-4 and TRBJ1-1; D not certain. Germline V gene sequence: CDR1 SGHNT, CDR2 YYREEE (reference sequence). The V gene lost 7 bases and the J gene lost 0 bases, with 7 bases spanning the gap. The CDR3 covers 12 residues. The CDR3 loop is CASGRMNTEAFF. CDR3 DNA: TGTGCCAGCGGTCGTATGAACACTGAAGCTTTCTTT.

The sample holds one count of this clone. The chain is built from TRBV5-6 and TRBJ1-5; 7 nucleotides agree with TRBD1. V was pared by 0 bases and J by 7 bases, with 4 bases of the junction left unmatched. Germline assignment: CDR1 SGHDT and CDR2 YYEEEE. The CDR3 is 14 amino acids. The CDR3 is CASSLGRGQQPQHF. CDR3 in DNA: TGTGCCAGCAGCTTGGGGAGGGGGCAACAGCCCCAGCATTTT.